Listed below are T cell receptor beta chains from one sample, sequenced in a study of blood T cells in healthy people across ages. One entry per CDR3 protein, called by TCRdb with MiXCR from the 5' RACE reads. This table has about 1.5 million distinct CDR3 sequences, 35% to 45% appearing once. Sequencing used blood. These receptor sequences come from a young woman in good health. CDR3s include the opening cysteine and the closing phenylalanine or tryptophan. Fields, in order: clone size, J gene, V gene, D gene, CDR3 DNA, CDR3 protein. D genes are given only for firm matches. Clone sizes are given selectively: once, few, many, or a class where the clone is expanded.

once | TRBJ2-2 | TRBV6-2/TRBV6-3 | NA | TGTGCCAGCGGGCGTGAGCGAACCGGGGAGCTGTTTTTT | CASGRERTGELFF
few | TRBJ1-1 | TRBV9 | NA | TGTGCCAGCAGCCCCCCGGTTGGGCACACTGAAGCTTTCTTT | CASSPPVGHTEAFF
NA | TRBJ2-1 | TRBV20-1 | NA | TGCAGTGCTCCTCCTCCGGGCGATTACAATGAGCAGTTCTTC | CSAPPPGDYNEQFF
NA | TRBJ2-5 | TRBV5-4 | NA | TGTGCCAGCAGCGGCCCGGGGGACCAAGAGACCCAGTACTTC | CASSGPGDQETQYF
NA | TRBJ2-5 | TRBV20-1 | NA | TGCAGTGCTAGGGACAGTTTTCTAGAGACCCAGTACTTC | CSARDSFLETQYF
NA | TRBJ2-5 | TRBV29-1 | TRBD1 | TGCAGCGTTGACTCTTACCCGGGACAGGGGCACAATGAGCAGTACTTC | CSVDSYPGQGHNEQYF
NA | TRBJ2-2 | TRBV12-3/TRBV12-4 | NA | TGTGCCAGCAGTCCGCCCCTAGGGGGACCGGGCGGGGAGCTGTTTTTT | CASSPPLGGPGGELFF
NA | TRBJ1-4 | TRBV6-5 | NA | TGTGCCAGCAGTAACGGAATTACACAAGGGAAAAAACTGTTTTTT | CASSNGITQGKKLFF
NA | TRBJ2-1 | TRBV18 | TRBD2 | TGTGCCAGCTCACGAGGTAGCGGGAGGGCCTTATCGAGCTACAATGAGCAGTTCTTC | CASSRGSGRALSSYNEQFF
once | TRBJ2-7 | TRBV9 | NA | TGTGCCAGCAGCGTAGAGTTAGCACTAAGCTACAATGAGCAGTACTTC | CASSVELALSYNEQYF
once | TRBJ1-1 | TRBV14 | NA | TGTGCCAGCAGCCGGACGGGAGGGGATGGGCAGAACGCTGAAGCTTTCTTT | CASSRTGGDGQNAEAFF
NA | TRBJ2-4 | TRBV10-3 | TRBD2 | TGTGCCATCAGTGAGAGAGGTACAGGTACGGGAGGGGGAAACATTCAGTACTTC | CAISERGTGTGGGNIQYF
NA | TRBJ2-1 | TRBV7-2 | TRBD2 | TGTGCCAGCAGCCTCACGACTAGCGGGACTATGTATGAGCAGTTCTTC | CASSLTTSGTMYEQFF
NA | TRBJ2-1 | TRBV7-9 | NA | TGTGCCAGCAGCGTAAGCGGGCCTACCTACAATGAGCAGTTCTTC | CASSVSGPTYNEQFF
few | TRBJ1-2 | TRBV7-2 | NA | TGTGCCAGCAGCCGCGAGGGGGGCGCTTCCCCTTTCGGCTACACCTTC | CASSREGGASPFGYTF
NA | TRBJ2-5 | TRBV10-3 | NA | TGTGCCATCACAAGAGGTAATGAGCAGTACTTC | CAITRGNEQYF
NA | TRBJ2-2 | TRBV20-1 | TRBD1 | TGCAGTGCTAGTAATAGGGGGCAGACCGGGGAGCTGTTTTTT | CSASNRGQTGELFF
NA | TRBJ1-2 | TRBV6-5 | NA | NA | CATGPANYGCTF
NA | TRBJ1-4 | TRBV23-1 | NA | TGCGCCAGCAGGGGTGGACTGGCTAATGAAAAACTGTTTTTT | CASRGGLANEKLFF
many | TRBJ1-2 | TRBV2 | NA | TGTGCCAGCAGTGCAGGGCCCTATGGCTACACCTTC | CASSAGPYGYTF
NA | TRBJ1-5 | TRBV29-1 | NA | TGCAGCGTTGGGGCAGTCAATCAGCCCCAGCATTTT | CSVGAVNQPQHF
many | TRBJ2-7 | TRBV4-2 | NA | TGTGCCAGCAGCCAACAAATAGGTCCCATGCTGGCGATCTACGAGCAGTACTTC | CASSQQIGPMLAIYEQYF
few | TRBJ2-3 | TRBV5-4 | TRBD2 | TGTGCCAGCAGCTTGTACGCTAGCGGGACGCAGTATTTT | CASSLYASGTQYF
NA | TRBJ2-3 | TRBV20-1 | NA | TGCAGTGCTAGAGATCCCCGTCACGGAGATACGCAGTATTTT | CSARDPRHGDTQYF
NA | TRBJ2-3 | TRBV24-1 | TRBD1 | TGTGCCACCAGTGACCGACAGGGTGGAGATACGCAGTATTTT | CATSDRQGGDTQYF
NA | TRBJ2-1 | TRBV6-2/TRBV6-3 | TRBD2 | TGTGCCAGCAGTGCTGGCGGGAGCTCATATGAGCAGTTCTTC | CASSAGGSSYEQFF
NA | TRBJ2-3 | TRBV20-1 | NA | TGCAGTGCTAGGGCCAATTCGGATACGCAGTATTTT | CSARANSDTQYF
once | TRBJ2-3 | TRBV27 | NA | TGTGCCAGCACAGAATGGGCAGAAGGCACAGATACGCAGTATTTT | CASTEWAEGTDTQYF
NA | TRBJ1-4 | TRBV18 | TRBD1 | TGTGCCAGCTCACGGGGACAGCGTAATGAAAAACTGTTTTTT | CASSRGQRNEKLFF
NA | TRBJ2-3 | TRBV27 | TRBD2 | TGTGCCAGCAGTTTAACCATCGTGAGCGGGAGGAGGCCAGATACGCAGTATTTT | CASSLTIVSGRRPDTQYF
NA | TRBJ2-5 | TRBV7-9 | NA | TGTGCCAGCACGGGTCAGGCTACCGGACAAGAGACCCAGTACTTC | CASTGQATGQETQYF
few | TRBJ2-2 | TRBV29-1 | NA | TGCAGCGTACTAGAGCACACCGGGGAGCTGTTTTTT | CSVLEHTGELFF
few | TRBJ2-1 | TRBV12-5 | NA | TGTGCTAGTGGGCGGGGGCTAATCTCCTACAATGAGCAGTTCTTC | CASGRGLISYNEQFF
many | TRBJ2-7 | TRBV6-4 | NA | TGTGCCAGCAGTGACTCAGGGGAAGGCCACAATGAGCAGTACTTC | CASSDSGEGHNEQYF
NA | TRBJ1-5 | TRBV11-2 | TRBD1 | TGTGCCAGCAGCCCAAGGACAGGCTCTACTCAGCCCCAGCATTTT | CASSPRTGSTQPQHF
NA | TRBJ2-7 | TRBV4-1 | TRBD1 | TGCGCCAGCAGCCAAGATTTAGGGGGCTGGGACGAGCAGTACTTC | CASSQDLGGWDEQYF
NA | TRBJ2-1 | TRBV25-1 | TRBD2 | TGTGCCAGCAGTGGGGGACTAGCGGAGAACGGTGAGCAGTTCTTC | CASSGGLAENGEQFF
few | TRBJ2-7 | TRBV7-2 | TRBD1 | TGTGCCAGCAGCTACCGGACAGGGGTAAACGAGCAGTACTTC | CASSYRTGVNEQYF
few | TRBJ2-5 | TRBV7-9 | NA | TGTGCCAGCAGCCATCTCTCGGATATGGGACTTAACTATGAGCAGTACTTC | CASSHLSDMGLNYEQYF
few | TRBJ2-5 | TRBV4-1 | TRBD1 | TGCGCCAGCAGCCGCTGGGACAGTCAAGAGACCCAGTACTTC | CASSRWDSQETQYF
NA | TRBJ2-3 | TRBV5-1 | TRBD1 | TGCGCCAGCAGTCAGGGACAGGGATGGACAGATACGCAGTATTTT | CASSQGQGWTDTQYF
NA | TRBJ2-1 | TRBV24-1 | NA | TGTGCCACCAGTAGTGATTTTAGCGGAGGGACCTACAATGAGCAGTTCTTC | CATSSDFSGGTYNEQFF
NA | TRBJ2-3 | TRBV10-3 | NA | TGTGCCATCAGTGAAGGGACGGGGCAGGCGGGAGATACGCAGTATTTT | CAISEGTGQAGDTQYF
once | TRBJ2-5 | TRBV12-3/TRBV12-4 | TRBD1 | TGTGCCAGCTCCCCCCAACAGGGGGCGGGAAAGACCCAGTACTTC | CASSPQQGAGKTQYF
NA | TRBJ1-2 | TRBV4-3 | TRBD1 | TGCGCCAGCAGCCCAAGGGGGCAGGTGGCCCTAGGCTACACCTTC | CASSPRGQVALGYTF
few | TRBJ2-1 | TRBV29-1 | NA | TGCAGCGTTGGAGGGAACATCCCCTCTTCCTACAATGAGCAGTTCTTC | CSVGGNIPSSYNEQFF
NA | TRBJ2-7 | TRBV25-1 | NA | TGTGCCAGCGGGGGACCGACCTACGAGCAGTACTTC | CASGGPTYEQYF
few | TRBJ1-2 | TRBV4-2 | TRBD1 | TGTGCCAGCAGCCAAGAGGGACAGACCCATGGCTACACCTTC | CASSQEGQTHGYTF
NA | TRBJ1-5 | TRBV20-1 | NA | TGCAGTGCTAGAGTTGGGGGGTCGAGCAATCAGCCCCAGCATTTT | CSARVGGSSNQPQHF
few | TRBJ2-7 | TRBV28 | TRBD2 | TGTGCCAGCAGTGCAGCGTCAGCGGGACCGTCCTACGAGCAGTACTTC | CASSAASAGPSYEQYF
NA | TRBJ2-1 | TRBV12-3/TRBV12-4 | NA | TGTGCCAGCAGTCCCTACAGGGACAATGAGCAGTTCTTC | CASSPYRDNEQFF